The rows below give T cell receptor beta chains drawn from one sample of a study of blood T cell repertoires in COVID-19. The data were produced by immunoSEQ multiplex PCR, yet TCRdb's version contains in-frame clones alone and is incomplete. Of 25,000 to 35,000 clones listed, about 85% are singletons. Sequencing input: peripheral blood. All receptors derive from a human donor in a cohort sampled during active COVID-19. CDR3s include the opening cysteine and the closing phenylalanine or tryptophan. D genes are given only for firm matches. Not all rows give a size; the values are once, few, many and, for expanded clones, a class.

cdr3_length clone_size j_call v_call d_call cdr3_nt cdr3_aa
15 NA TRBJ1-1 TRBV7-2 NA TGTGCCAGCAGCCCTGGGCAGGGCATGAACACTGAAGCTTTCTTT CASSPGQGMNTEAFF
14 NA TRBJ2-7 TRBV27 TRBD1 TGTGCCAGCAGTCCCCGGGACAGACCCTACGAGCAGTACTTC CASSPRDRPYEQYF
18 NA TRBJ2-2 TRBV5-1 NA TGCGCCAGCAGCAGTCCCCCGGGACAACCAGTGAGGGGCGGGGAGCTGTTTTTT CASSSPPGQPVRGGELFF
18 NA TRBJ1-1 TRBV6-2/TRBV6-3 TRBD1 TGTGCCAGCAGTTACTCGATTCAGGGGGCTGAGTTAAACACTGAAGCTTTCTTT CASSYSIQGAELNTEAFF
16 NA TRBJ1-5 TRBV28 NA TGTGCCAGCAGTTCGCCGGGAGAGGCTGGGAATCAGCCCCAGCATTTT CASSSPGEAGNQPQHF
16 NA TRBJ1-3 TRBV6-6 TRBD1 TGTGCCAGCAGTTCGACAGGGGGGAGCTCTGGAAACACCATATATTTT CASSSTGGSSGNTIYF
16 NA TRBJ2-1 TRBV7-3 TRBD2 TGTGCCAGCAGCCCGCATGAAAGGCGGGAGCACAATGAGCAGTTCTTC CASSPHERREHNEQFF
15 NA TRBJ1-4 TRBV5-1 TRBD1 TGCGCCAGCAGCGCCGGGGACAGGGAAAATGAAAAACTGTTTTTT CASSAGDRENEKLFF
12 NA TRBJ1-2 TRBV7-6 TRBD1 TGTGCCAGCAGCAGGACAGGGCTTGGCTACACCTTC CASSRTGLGYTF
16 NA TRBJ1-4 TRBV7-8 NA TGTGCCAGCAGCTTTTCACCGGGCACGGGAAGTGGAAAACTGTTTTTT CASSFSPGTGSGKLFF
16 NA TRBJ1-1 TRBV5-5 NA TGTGCCAGCAGCTTGGGGATTCTGACACGGAGGGCTGAAGCTTTCTTT CASSLGILTRRAEAFF
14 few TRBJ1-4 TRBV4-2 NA TGTGCCAGCAGCCAAGGGGGCTCGGTGGAAAAACTGTTTTTT CASSQGGSVEKLFF
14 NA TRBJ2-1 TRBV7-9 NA TGTGCCAGCAGCGCTCGACCGCGGTACAATGAGCAGTTCTTC CASSARPRYNEQFF
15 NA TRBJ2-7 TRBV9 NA TGTGCCAGCAGCGCGAGCCGTCAGGGGAAATACGAGCAGTACTTC CASSASRQGKYEQYF
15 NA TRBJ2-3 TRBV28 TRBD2 TGTGCCAGCAGGACGGGAAGCGGGGGGCAAGATACGCAGTATTTT CASRTGSGGQDTQYF
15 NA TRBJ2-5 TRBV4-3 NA TGCGCCAGCAGCCAAGTGCTCAGTTCCCAAGAGACCCAGTACTTC CASSQVLSSQETQYF
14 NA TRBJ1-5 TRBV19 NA TGTGCCACCTCGGGACTCTTTAGCAATCAGCCCCAGCATTTT CATSGLFSNQPQHF
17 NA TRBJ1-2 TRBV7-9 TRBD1 TGTGCCAGCAGCCGCCTGAGACAGGGGGTCTCTAACTATGGCTACACCTTC CASSRLRQGVSNYGYTF
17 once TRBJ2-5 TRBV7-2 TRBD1 TGTGCCAGCACCCCCGGGACAGGGGGCCTTATCTTTGAGACCCAGTACTTC CASTPGTGGLIFETQYF
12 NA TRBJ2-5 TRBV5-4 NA TGTGCCAGCAGCTGGGGGGTCGAGACCCAGTACTTC CASSWGVETQYF
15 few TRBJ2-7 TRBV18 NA TGTGCCAGCTCGGATTACCAGCGGGTCTCCTACGAGCAGTACTTC CASSDYQRVSYEQYF
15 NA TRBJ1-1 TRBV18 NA TGTGCCAGCTCAGGGTCCGGCCAGCGGAGCACTGAAGCTTTCTTT CASSGSGQRSTEAFF
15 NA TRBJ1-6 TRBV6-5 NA TGTGCCAGCACCAGTGGGTGGGACTTGGATTCACCCCTCCACTTT CASTSGWDLDSPLHF
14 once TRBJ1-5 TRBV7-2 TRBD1 TGTGCCAGCAGCTCTCGACAGGGGTGGCAGCCCCAGCATTTT CASSSRQGWQPQHF
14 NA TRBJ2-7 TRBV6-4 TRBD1 TGTGCCAGCATCCCGGGACAGGGCTTCTACGAGCAGTACTTC CASIPGQGFYEQYF
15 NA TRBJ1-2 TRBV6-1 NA TGTGCCAGCAGTGACCCCGGAGGGAGTAACTATGGCTACACCTTC CASSDPGGSNYGYTF
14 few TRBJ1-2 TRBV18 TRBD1 TGTGCCAGCCGCCTCACAGGGGAGAACTATGGCTACACCTTC CASRLTGENYGYTF
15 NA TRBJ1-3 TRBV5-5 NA TGTGCCAGCAGCCCCGACAGGATCTCTGGAAACACCATATATTTT CASSPDRISGNTIYF
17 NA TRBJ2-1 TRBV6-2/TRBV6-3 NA TGTGCCAGCAGTTACCGGCCTAGCCGTAGCTCCTACAATGAGCAGTTCTTC CASSYRPSRSSYNEQFF
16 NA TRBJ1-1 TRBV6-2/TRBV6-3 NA TGTGCCAGCAGTTACTCAAACACAAGAGGCAGGGCTGAAGCTTTCTTT CASSYSNTRGRAEAFF
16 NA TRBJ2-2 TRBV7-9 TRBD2 TGTGCCAGCAGCTTACAACTAGCGGGGGGGCCCGGGGAGCTGTTTTTT CASSLQLAGGPGELFF
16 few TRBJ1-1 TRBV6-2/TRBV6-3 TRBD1 TGTGCCAGCAGTTACCCAAGACAGGGATTGGACACTGAAGCTTTCTTT CASSYPRQGLDTEAFF
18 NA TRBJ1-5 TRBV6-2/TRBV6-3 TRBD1 TGTGCCAGCAGTTACTCCCCGGGACAGGCGTATAGCAATCAGCCCCAGCATTTT CASSYSPGQAYSNQPQHF
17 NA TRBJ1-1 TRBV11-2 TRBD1 TGTGCCAGCAGCTTAAAAGTGAGGGGACAGGGGGCTACTGAAGCTTTCTTT CASSLKVRGQGATEAFF
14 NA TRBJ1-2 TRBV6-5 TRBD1 TGTGCCAGCATCGATGCCGCAGGGGGCTATGGCTACACCTTC CASIDAAGGYGYTF
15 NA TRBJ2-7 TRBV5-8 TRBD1 TGTGCCAGCTCCAACCGGGACAGGGCTTACTACGAGCAGTACTTC CASSNRDRAYYEQYF
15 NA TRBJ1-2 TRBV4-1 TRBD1 TGCGCCAGCAGCCCCGGGACAGGGGTCAACTATGGCTACACCTTC CASSPGTGVNYGYTF
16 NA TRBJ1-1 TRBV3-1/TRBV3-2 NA TGTGCCAGCAGCCAAGGGGGAGGGACGGCGAACACTGAAGCTTTCTTT CASSQGGGTANTEAFF
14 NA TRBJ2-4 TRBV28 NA TGTGCCAGCAGTGGTGTGGGCCTACAGAACATTCAGTACTTC CASSGVGLQNIQYF
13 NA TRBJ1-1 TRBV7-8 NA TGTGCCAGCAGCTTAGGGGCGAACACTGAAGCTTTCTTT CASSLGANTEAFF
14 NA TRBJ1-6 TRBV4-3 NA TGCGCCAGCAGCCAAGATTTCATGAATTCACCCCTCCACTTT CASSQDFMNSPLHF
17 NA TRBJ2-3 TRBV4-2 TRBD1 TGTGCCAGCAGCCAAGAAGGAGGACAGGGAAGGGCAGATACGCAGTATTTT CASSQEGGQGRADTQYF
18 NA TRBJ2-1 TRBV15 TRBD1 TGTGCCACCAGAGCTCGAGGGACAGTACGGCGCGATTACAATGAGCAGTTCTTC CATRARGTVRRDYNEQFF
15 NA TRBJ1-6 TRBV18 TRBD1 TGTGCCAGCTCCGGACAGGGTTCCTATAATTCACCCCTCCACTTT CASSGQGSYNSPLHF
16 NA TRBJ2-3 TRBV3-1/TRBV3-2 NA TGTGCCAGCAGCCAATTCCGGGACACGGACACAGATACGCAGTATTTT CASSQFRDTDTDTQYF
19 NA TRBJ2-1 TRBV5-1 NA TGCGCCAGCAGCTTCGCAAGACACGGACTGGGGGGTTCCTCCAATGAGCAGTTCTTC CASSFARHGLGGSSNEQFF
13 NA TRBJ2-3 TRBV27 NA TGTGCCAGCAGTTTCGGTAATGGAGATACGCAGTATTTT CASSFGNGDTQYF
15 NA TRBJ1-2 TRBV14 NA TGTGCCAGCAGCCGGAGCCTACGGAATGACTATGGCTACACCTTC CASSRSLRNDYGYTF
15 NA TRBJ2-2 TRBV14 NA TGTGCCAGCAGCCAAGCGTCGGGATTCACCGGGGAGCTGTTTTTT CASSQASGFTGELFF
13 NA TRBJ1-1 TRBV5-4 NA TGTGCCAGCAGCTTCCCAGGGGCTACTGAAGCTTTCTTT CASSFPGATEAFF
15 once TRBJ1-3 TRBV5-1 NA TGCGCCAGCAGCTCCTCCCGAGGCCTCCGGGACACCATATATTTT CASSSSRGLRDTIYF
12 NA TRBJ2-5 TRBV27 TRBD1 TGTGCCAGCAGAGGGGGCGTGAAGACCCAGTACTTC CASRGGVKTQYF
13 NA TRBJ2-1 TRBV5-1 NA TGCGCCAGCAGGACCGGGACATTAAATGAGCAGTTCTTC CASRTGTLNEQFF
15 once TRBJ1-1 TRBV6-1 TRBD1 TGTGCCAGCAGTGAAAGGGGGCGAAGGGGCACTGAAGCTTTCTTT CASSERGRRGTEAFF
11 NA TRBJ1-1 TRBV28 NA TGTGCCAGCACCCATGCGCGGGGTGCGTTCTTT CASTHARGAFF
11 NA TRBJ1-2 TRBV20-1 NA TGCAGTGCGAAGCGGCGGATCGGCTACACCTTC CSAKRRIGYTF